These 20 T cell receptor beta chains originate from one sample sequenced in a study of T-cell memory formation after mild COVID-19. TCRdb fed the 5' RACE reads into MiXCR, producing one record per CDR3 protein. The table lists about 210,000 distinct CDR3 sequences, approximately 30% of them singletons. Sequencing was done on a sample of PBMCs or a T cell subset sorted from them (not recorded which). The receptors shown here come from an adult woman who had mild COVID-19 (a few samples of this study predate the infection). Cell type and time point are not known.

The sample holds a few counts of this clonotype. The chain carries TRBV7-6 and TRBJ2-3; TRBD2 is a possible D gene (6 bases). V dropped 7 bases and J dropped 0 bases, with 14 bases sitting between them. Per the germline V gene, CDR1 is SGHVS and CDR2 is FNYEAQ. The CDR3 has 15 residues. CDR3: CASNVLGGSTDTQYF. The CDR3 DNA sequence: TGTGCCAGCAACGTCTTGGGGGGAAGCACAGATACGCAGTATTTT.

The chain has TRBV5-1 and TRBJ1-2; D perhaps matches TRBD1 (6 bases). CDR3 length: 15 residues. The germline V gene has CDR1 SGHRS and CDR2 YFSETQ. Trimming took 4 bases from V and 4 from J, leaving 17 bases between them. The CDR3 sequence: CASSPEDSFSYGYTF. The CDR3 region has the DNA TGCGCCAGCAGCCCAGAGGACAGCTTCTCCTATGGCTACACCTTC.

This clonotype appeared a few times. The chain combines TRBV5-1 with TRBJ2-5; D could derive from TRBD1 or TRBD2 (5 bases each). Germline values: CDR1 SGHRS, CDR2 YFSETQ. This CDR3 comprises 15 residues. V lost 3 bases and J 4 bases, leaving 16 bases between the germline ends. CDR3 nucleotide sequence: TGCGCCAGCAGCTCTACGGGGCAGCTAGGAGAGACCCAGTACTTC. It specifies CASSSTGQLGETQYF. The full variable domain, rest sourced from reference TRBV5-1 and TRBJ2-5, is KAGVTQTPRYLIKTRGQQVTLSCSPISGHRSVSWYQQTPGQGLQFLFEYFSETQRNKGNFPGRFSGRQFSNSRSEMNVSTLELGDSALYLCASSSTGQLGETQYFGPGTRLLVL.

CDR3 sequence reads: CASSPRLDEQFF. CDR3 bases: TGTGCCAGCAGTCCTAGACTTGATGAGCAGTTCTTC. This rearrangement joins TRBV6-6 to TRBJ2-1, with no clear D. CDR1 is MNHNY, CDR2 SVGAGI, per germline (reference sequence). V was shortened by 5 bases and J by 8 bases, with 10 bases between the two germline ends. The CDR3 loop spans 12 amino acids.

The V and J genes are TRBV7-6 and TRBJ2-7, with D maybe TRBD2 (6 bases). The V gene's germline CDR1 is SGHVS and CDR2 FNYEAQ. Trimming shortened V by 5 bases and J by 2 bases, and 25 bases separated the two germline ends. The CDR3 is made up of 18 amino acids. The CDR3 region is CASSPNPVGGFITYEQYF. CDR3 bases: TGTGCCAGCAGCCCTAACCCCGTTGGGGGGTTCATAACCTACGAGCAGTACTTC.

This clonotype was detected only a few times. The rearrangement uses TRBV7-2 and TRBJ2-7; D is ambiguous. V was trimmed by 5 bases and J by 3 bases, leaving 11 bases between them. The CDR3 loop spans 13 amino acids. Germline CDR1 SGHTA, CDR2 FQGNSA. The CDR3 sequence is CASSTRTGYEQYF. The CDR3 DNA reads TGTGCCAGCAGCACCCGGACGGGCTACGAGCAGTACTTC.

The gene calls are TRBV4-3 and TRBJ2-7, with D uncertain. Trimming took off 1 base at V and 1 base at J, with 11 bases between the two ends. This CDR3 is built from 15 residues. Germline values: CDR1 LGHNA, CDR2 YSLEER. CDR3 sequence (DNA): TGCGCCAGCAGCCAAGGGGCAGCCCGGTCCTACGAGCAGTACTTC. Its protein product is CASSQGAARSYEQYF.

V gene TRBV5-1 combines with J gene TRBJ1-2; D not resolved. The CDR3 is 14 amino acids. The germline gives CDR1 SGHRS, CDR2 YFSETQ. V shed 0 bases and J shed 0 bases, with 6 bases lying between them. The DNA of the CDR3 is TGCGCCAGCAGCTTGGAGGTCGCTAACTATGGCTACACCTTC. Its translation is CASSLEVANYGYTF.

The V and J genes are TRBV5-1 and TRBJ2-2; perhaps TRBD1 as D (6 bases). The CDR3 has 16 residues. Germline lookup yields CDR1 SGHRS and CDR2 YFSETQ. V lost 7 bases to trimming and J lost 1 base, with 17 bases between them. This CDR3 reads CASRDRPELNTGELFF. The DNA for the CDR3 is TGCGCCAGCCGCGACAGGCCCGAACTGAACACCGGGGAGCTGTTTTTT.

This clonotype was seen a handful of times. V is TRBV5-1 and J is TRBJ2-5, with D perhaps matching TRBD1 or TRBD2 (5 bases each). Germline V gives CDR1 SGHRS, CDR2 YFSETQ. V dropped 2 bases and J dropped 2 bases, with 13 bases sitting between them. This CDR3 has 15 residues. CDR3 nucleotides: TGCGCCAGCAGCTTAAACTCAGGGAGTCAAGAGACCCAGTACTTC. Translating it yields CASSLNSGSQETQYF.

The chain recombines TRBV20-1 with TRBJ1-1, with a tentative D call TRBD1 (6 bases). Per the germline V gene, CDR1 is DFQATT and CDR2 is SNEGSKA (reference sequence). This CDR3 comprises 15 residues. V was clipped by 6 bases and J by 0 bases, with 17 bases between them. CDR3 coding DNA: TGCAGTGCGCCTAACAGGGCGAAGATGAACACTGAAGCTTTCTTT. It is translated as CSAPNRAKMNTEAFF.

The CDR3 loop reads CASSRTSGYAGELFF. CDR3 DNA sequence: TGTGCCAGCAGCCGGACTAGTGGATACGCCGGGGAGCTGTTTTTT. This chain links TRBV7-3 with TRBJ2-2; 7 bases line up with TRBD2. The V segment lost 5 bases and the J segment 6 bases; nucleotides outside the gene matches: 9. The CDR3 length is 15 residues. CDR1 is SGHTA and CDR2 is FQGTGA in the germline V gene. Full variable domain (missing parts from reference TRBV7-3 and TRBJ2-2): GAGVSQTPSNKVTEKGKYVELRCDPISGHTALYWYRQSLGQGPEFLIYFQGTGAADDSGLPNDRFFAVRPEGSVSTLKIQRTERGDSAVYLCASSRTSGYAGELFFGEGSRLTVL.

The rearrangement links TRBV7-2 to TRBJ2-4, with TRBD2 identical over 15 bases. Germline assignment: CDR1 SGHTA and CDR2 FQGNSA. V was pared by 5 bases and J by 5 bases, with 4 bases of the junction left unmatched. CDR3 size: 16 residues. The CDR3 DNA follows: TGTGCCAGCAGCCCAAGGACTAGCGGGAGGGAAAACATTCAGTACTTC. Encoded protein: CASSPRTSGRENIQYF.

CDR3 sequence reads: CSARTLLSEQYF. CDR3 nucleotide sequence: TGCAGTGCTAGGACCCTCTTGAGCGAGCAGTACTTC. The gene calls are TRBV20-1 and TRBJ2-7, with D unresolved. Trimming stripped 3 bases from V and 6 bases from J, with 12 bases between. CDR1 DFQATT and CDR2 SNEGSKA come from the germline V gene (reference sequence). The CDR3 contains 12 residues.

This clonotype turned up a few times. The rearrangement uses TRBV12-3 or TRBV12-4 and TRBJ2-1; TRBD2 might be the D (6 bases). This CDR3 contains 13 residues. The germline V and J ends were trimmed by 4 bases and 12 bases, with 16 bases remaining between them. CDR3 coding DNA: TGTGCCAGCAGTTGGGCCACGGGGGTTGGGCAGTTCTTC. This gives the protein CASSWATGVGQFF.

The CDR3 sequence: CASSFTSGSLNEQFF. The CDR3 region has the DNA TGCGCCAGCAGCTTTACTAGCGGGAGTCTCAATGAGCAGTTCTTC. This chain joins TRBV5-1 and TRBJ2-1; TRBD2 matches at 11 bases. Per the germline V gene, CDR1 is SGHRS and CDR2 is YFSETQ. J was trimmed by 6 bases and V by 2 bases; bases with no gene match: 4. The CDR3 spans 15 residues.

This clonotype was detected a few times. The chain links TRBV7-9 to TRBJ1-6; no firm D call. Germline V gene sequence: CDR1 SEHNR, CDR2 FQNEAQ (reference sequence). This CDR3 contains 15 residues. V was clipped by 6 bases and J by 14 bases, with 23 bases between them. CDR3 in amino acids: CASSKAGSRLETLHF. Written as DNA, the CDR3 is TGTGCCAGCAGTAAAGCGGGGTCGAGATTGGAGACCCTCCACTTT.

The chain has TRBV7-8 and TRBJ2-3; 11 bases fit TRBD2. With 4 bases clipped from V and 10 bases from J, the junction kept 13 bases outside the gene matches. CDR3 length: 16 residues. The V gene's germline CDR1 is SGHVS and CDR2 FQNEAQ. The DNA of the CDR3 is TGTGCCAGCAGCTCCACTCATCTAGCGGGGGGCGGGCCGCAGTATTTT. Translated, it gives CASSSTHLAGGGPQYF.

V gene TRBV25-1 combines with J gene TRBJ2-5; 9 nucleotides align to TRBD1. The V segment lost 3 bases and the J segment 1 base; nucleotides outside the gene matches: 3. The germline V gene has CDR1 MGHDK and CDR2 SYGVNS. The CDR3 length is 15 residues. The CDR3 sequence is CASSDNRGPQETQYF. In DNA, the CDR3 is TGTGCCAGCAGTGATAACAGGGGGCCCCAAGAGACCCAGTACTTC.

The table lists this clonotype with a few counts. This chain links TRBV30 with TRBJ1-4; D is unclear. Germline values: CDR1 GTSNPN, CDR2 SVGIG (reference sequence). The CDR3 spans 13 residues. V lost 5 bases, J lost 5 bases, and 12 bases lay in between. CDR3 in amino acids: CAWRKEENEKLFF. The CDR3 DNA reads TGTGCCTGGCGTAAAGAGGAGAATGAAAAACTGTTTTTT.